This T cell receptor (beta chain) was retrieved from a study of T cells after posttransplantation cyclophosphamide (dated by TCRdb to the mid-2010s). Background on the whole study: The study tracked T cell repertoire reconstitution by TRB sequencing after myeloablative bone marrow transplantation using posttransplantation cyclophosphamide as GVHD prophylaxis. Samples from 30 to 35 PTCy-treated patients, along with samples from about 17 of their related bone marrow donors, underwent antigen receptor sequencing. TRB sequencing was performed on blood from all 34 PTCy patients with 1-year posttransplant specimens. Public TRB sequences were compared against a database of over 3,500 sequences linked to responses to pathogens, tumor antigens, self-antigens and alloantigens. In 3 patients, TRB sequencing was also performed on up to 3 more blood samples taken 2 to 5.2 years after transplant, and in a handful of patients, pretransplant blood was also TRB-sequenced. TRA and TRB clonality were tightly correlated in about 10 samples, so subsequent TCR analyses focused on TRB only.

Related bone marrow donors provided peripheral blood samples on the day of marrow donation. Peripheral blood and bone marrow mononuclear cells were isolated by Ficoll-Hypaque density centrifugation and cryopreserved. Genomic DNA was the input for TRB sequencing, which was run either with the immunoSEQ assay at survey resolution or with the hsTCRB kit. Regarding the original processing steps: The immunoSEQ software was used for initial read processing, and the LymphoSeq R package was used for repertoire analyses. Clonality was calculated as 1 minus normalized Shannon entropy, and the Gini coefficient was also calculated for each TRB dataset. To infer phenotypes in unsorted samples, TRB sequences from sorted subsets of the recipient or donor were mapped onto the unsorted samples of the same recipient. Drawn from immuneACCESS, this table holds only the in-frame rearrangements with V and J called that TCRdb kept. Clones are partly lost; checked studies trace under half to an unresolved V gene and leave the rest unexplained. V, J and clone size are those of that table, while D and trimming were read from the DNA. This sample holds more than 25,000 clones in total, without any singletons. The ten largest clones represent about 1.5% of the sample.

Sequences LNHDA (CDR1) and SQIVND (CDR2) are obtained from the germline V gene (reference sequence). The junction shows trimming of 9 bases on V and 5 bases on J, and the gene matches do not reach 6 bases of it. The CDR3 starts with the cysteine, ends with the phenylalanine, and has 13 residues. The only DNA kept is the CDR3, 39 bases in frame from the first base. This clone appeared many times. No cognate antigen has been identified for it. No per-base quality is available; no much larger clone lies one base away. Paper-wide results and their limitations: Donor-recipient similarity was low at 1-2 months but rose over the first year, and later blood repertoires were often dominated by donor CD8+ memory clones. Across the approximately 48 patients, TRB clonality was highly associated with recipient CMV seropositivity and CMV reactivation, and diversity with PTCy was similar to that in the CNI/methotrexate controls. The TRB repertoires of T cells infiltrating skin or the GI tract showed only limited overlap with the TRB repertoires found in blood.

The sequence links TRBV19 to TRBJ2-3, with 9 bases aligning to TRBD1. This sequence originates from a man between 45 and 60 years old in good health, CMV-negative, and a related stem cell transplant donor. Sequencing was performed on PBMCs. The CDR3 amino acid sequence is: CASLGQGEDTQYF. The nucleotide sequence is TGTGCCAGCCTGGGACAGGGAGAAGATACGCAGTATTTT.